What follows is one T cell receptor (beta chain) and its context. The antigen is not known. Sequence at one end of the junction differs from germline and may be a read error. Germline V gene data show CDR1 as MNHNS and CDR2 as SASEGT. CDR3 length: 14 amino acids. The sample belongs to a study of regulatory T cells in long-lasting Graves disease. The time point is: persistent/refractory GD, antithyroid drugs over 5 years with positive TRAb. From RNA extracted from PBMCs, the TCR library was made. Study outcomes and limitations: Persistent Graves' patients had lower TCR diversity than newly diagnosed ones. Study was limited to peripheral blood, excluding thyroid tissue. Patients with persistent disease showed a bias toward TRBV28, TRBJ1-2 and TRBJ2-5.

Through Arm-PCR of CDR3 regions and iRepertoire HTBI primers, TCR beta libraries were built. TCRdb fed the multiplex PCR reads into MiXCR, producing one record per CDR3 protein. The sample comprises some 300,000 distinct CDR3 sequences, under 25% of which are singletons, and roughly 56% rests with the top ten. V gene TRBV6-1 combines with J gene TRBJ1-1, with D tentatively TRBD1 (5 bases). The sample in question was peripheral blood mononuclear cells (PBMCs), obtained when the disease was refractory, from a patient treated with antithyroid drugs. This TCR was sampled from a female donor with Graves disease. CDR3 loop: CASSPTVMNTEALF. CDR3 sequence (DNA): TGTGCCAGCAGCCCGACAGTGATGAACACTGAAGCTCTCTTT.